This T cell receptor (beta chain) stems from a study of radiotherapy plus CTLA-4 blockade in lung cancer. V gave up 2 bases and J gave up 5 bases, with 25 bases separating them. This CDR3 has 19 amino acids. CDR1 and CDR2 (germline): MDHEN, SYDVKM. This table comes from immunoSEQ multiplex PCR, and its TCRdb copy is limited to in-frame clones, with some not included. The sample includes around 110,000 clones, more than 75% of them seen just once. This clone has only one observation. The TCR originated in a human donor with non-small cell lung cancer that progressed on radiotherapy plus ipilimumab. Some clones in this sample may be carry-over from other donors' samples. V usage is TRBV28 and J usage is TRBJ2-1, with a possible D match to TRBD1 (7 bases). The sequencing here drew on peripheral blood, taken from a patient treated with radiotherapy plus ipilimumab. The DNA of the CDR3 is TGTGCCAGCAGTTTAAGGGTCAGGGGGTTGCGGGATTGGGACAATGAGCAGTTCTTC. This gives the protein CASSLRVRGLRDWDNEQFF.